This TCR beta chain is drawn from a study of OX40 agonist ivuxolimab in advanced cancers. The repertoire was sequenced with immunoSEQ multiplex PCR; TCRdb's copy has only in-frame clones and lacks some. The sample includes more than 40,000 clones, under 90% seen only once; the top ten take around 21%. The germline CDR1 and CDR2 sequences are SGHKS and YYEKEE (reference sequence). This CDR3 has 18 amino acids. V was cut by 1 base and J by 0 bases, with 20 bases left in between. The chain is built from TRBV5-5 and TRBJ2-7, with TRBD1 as a possible D gene (6 bases). The specimen was CD4+ or CD8+ T cells sorted from blood, collected in a trial of the OX40 agonist ivuxolimab. The clonotype originates from an adult with an advanced solid tumor such as melanoma, head and neck, liver or kidney cancer. CDR3 amino acids: CASSLYRVDRSSSYEQYF. The CDR3 DNA sequence: TGTGCCAGCAGCTTGTATAGGGTGGACAGATCCAGCTCCTACGAGCAGTACTTC.